The 32 T cell receptor beta chains listed next were all sequenced from one sample in a study of response to subunit inactivated influenza vaccine. TCRdb reprocessed the RT-PCR reads via MiXCR and lists one record per CDR3 protein. The repertoire consists of about 620,000 distinct CDR3 sequences, with about 11% occurring once and the leading ten covering approximately 10%. The specimen comprised PBMCs from blood, sampled on the day of vaccination. These receptors originate from a man aged 50-59 years who received an inactivated influenza vaccine.

This clonotype has only a few counts. The CDR3 region has the DNA TGCAGTGCTAGAGATCGCCCGAGGGACAGGGGATCCTACGAGCAGTACTTC. It specifies CSARDRPRDRGSYEQYF. This chain joins TRBV20-1 and TRBJ2-7; 10 bases align to TRBD1. The CDR3 contains 17 residues. After removal of 0 bases from V and 1 base from J, the junction contained 9 bases not matched to a gene. Per the germline V gene, CDR1 is DFQATT and CDR2 is SNEGSKA (reference sequence).

CDR3 residues: CASSQTENPEKLFF. CDR3 bases: TGTGCCAGCAGCCAAACGGAGAACCCTGAAAAACTGTTTTTT. The rearrangement joins TRBV4-2 to TRBJ1-4; D uncertain. The CDR3 is 14 amino acids. CDR1 LGHNA and CDR2 YNFKEQ come from the germline V gene. Deletions cut 2 bases from V and 7 bases from J, with 11 bases between.

This clonotype was picked up many times. This chain joins TRBV5-1 and TRBJ2-7; maybe TRBD2 (5 bases). This CDR3 is built from 13 residues. V gave up 2 bases and J gave up 6 bases, with 12 bases separating them. CDR1 and CDR2 (germline): SGHRS, YFSETQ. The CDR3 region is CASSFGGDGEQYF. CDR3 nucleotides: TGCGCCAGCAGCTTCGGAGGAGATGGCGAGCAGTACTTC.

The chain is built from TRBV25-1 and TRBJ2-2; tentative D call: TRBD1 (6 bases). There are 13 residues in the CDR3. Trimming stripped 4 bases from V and 3 bases from J, with 6 bases between. Germline values: CDR1 MGHDK, CDR2 SYGVNS. CDR3 loop: CASSGTDTGELFF. CDR3 DNA sequence: TGTGCCAGCAGTGGGACAGACACCGGGGAGCTGTTTTTT.

V is TRBV6-1 and J is TRBJ2-1, with D possibly matching TRBD2 (6 bases). CDR1 and CDR2 from the germline V gene are MNHNS and SASEGT. This CDR3 comprises 16 residues. With 5 bases removed from V and 1 base from J, the gap between germline ends came to 15 bases. The CDR3 bases are TGTGCCAGCAGTCGAGGAGGGACCGCTTCCTACAATGAGCAGTTCTTC. Encoded protein: CASSRGGTASYNEQFF.

This clonotype was observed a handful of times. The chain is built from TRBV10-3 and TRBJ2-2; the D is unclear. This CDR3 contains 14 residues. Germline lookup yields CDR1 ENHRY and CDR2 SYGVKD. Trimming removed 5 bases at V and 3 bases at J, with 10 bases between. The chain's CDR3 is CAISQGLDTGELFF. As DNA, the CDR3 is TGTGCCATCAGTCAAGGGTTGGACACCGGGGAGCTGTTTTTT.

The chain couples TRBV27 to TRBJ2-1, with 7 bases fitting TRBD1. Trimming took 4 bases from V and 9 from J; bases not matched to a gene: 6. This CDR3 contains 13 residues. Germline V gene data show CDR1 as MNHEY and CDR2 as SMNVEV (reference sequence). The CDR3 coding sequence is TGTGCCAGCAGTTCACAGGGGACGGGTGAGCAGTTCTTC. Translation gives CASSSQGTGEQFF.

In this sample, this clonotype turned up a few times. The rearrangement links TRBV28 to TRBJ2-5, with D possibly TRBD2 on 5 matching bases. CDR3 length equals 13 residues. In germline, CDR1 is MDHEN, CDR2 SYDVKM. V lost 2 bases, J lost 4 bases, and 8 bases lay in between. CDR3 in amino acids: CASSLRAGETQYF. The CDR3 nucleotides read TGTGCCAGCAGTTTAAGGGCGGGAGAGACCCAGTACTTC.

A remark on this clonotype: One end of the junction does not line up with germline, which may come from a read error. This chain uses TRBV12-3 or TRBV12-4 with TRBJ2-7; the match to TRBD1 covers 9 bases. There are 12 residues in the CDR3. The CDR3 DNA sequence: TGTGCCAGCAGTTTATTTGGTGGGACAGGGATCTTC. It is translated as CASSLFGGTGIF.

The rearrangement joins TRBV24-1 to TRBJ2-1; TRBD2 is a possible D gene (6 bases). Germline CDR1 KGHDR, CDR2 SFDVKD. The CDR3 spans 13 residues. Trimming stripped 9 bases from V and 5 bases from J, with 13 bases between. The CDR3 is CATDSGGNNEQFF. CDR3 coding DNA: TGTGCCACCGATAGCGGAGGGAACAATGAGCAGTTCTTC.

The genes are TRBV7-8 and TRBJ2-7, with 8 bases identical to TRBD2. V lost 2 bases to trimming and J lost 3 bases; unmatched junction nucleotides: 9. The germline CDR1 and CDR2 sequences are SGHVS and FQNEAQ. The CDR3 spans 16 residues. The CDR3 region is CASSLLGSGGRYEQYF. CDR3 coding DNA: TGTGCCAGCAGCTTACTCGGGAGCGGGGGCCGCTACGAGCAGTACTTC.

The rearrangement uses TRBV6-2 or TRBV6-3 and TRBJ2-4, with D possibly TRBD2 on 5 matching bases. Per the germline V gene, CDR1 is MNHEY and CDR2 is SVGEGT. The V end lost 6 bases, the J end lost 0 bases, and 12 bases lay between the germline ends. This CDR3 has 15 residues. CDR3 DNA sequence: TGTGCCAGCAGCCCCGGGGTCTTAGCCAAAAACATTCAGTACTTC. Residues: CASSPGVLAKNIQYF.

This clonotype showed up many times. V usage is TRBV7-8 and J usage is TRBJ2-7; no reliable D call. Germline assignment: CDR1 SGHVS and CDR2 FQNEAQ. The CDR3 runs to 12 residues. Trimming left V 5 bases short and J 4 bases short, with 9 bases between. Here the CDR3 DNA reads TGTGCCAGCAGCCGCGCTGGATACGAGCAGTACTTC. Translated: CASSRAGYEQYF.

This clonotype turned up a few times. J is TRBJ2-6 and V is TRBV19; 12 bases are shared with TRBD1. From germline, CDR1 is LNHDA and CDR2 SQIVND (reference sequence). The CDR3 length is 17 residues. J was trimmed by 2 bases and V by 4 bases; bases with no gene match: 3. In DNA form, the CDR3 reads TGTGCCAGTAGTACGGGACAGGGGGCGGCTGGGGCCAACGTCCTGACTTTC. Translating it yields CASSTGQGAAGANVLTF.

This clonotype was seen many times. This rearrangement joins TRBV11-2 to TRBJ2-3, with 11 bases identical to TRBD2. Germline assignment: CDR1 SGHAT and CDR2 FQNNGV. The CDR3 contains 19 residues. Trimming took 1 base from V and 1 from J; bases not matched to a gene: 10. CDR3 in amino acids: CASSLVMRGTSGRTDTQYF. The CDR3 DNA is TGTGCCAGCAGCTTAGTAATGAGAGGGACTAGCGGCCGCACAGATACGCAGTATTTT. The full variable domain, with the rest looked up from reference TRBV11-2 and TRBJ2-3, is EAGVAQSPRYKIIEKRQSVAFWCNPISGHATLYWYQQILGQGPKLLIQFQNNGVVDDSQLPKDRFSAERLKGVDSTLKIQPAKLEDSAVYLCASSLVMRGTSGRTDTQYFGPGTRLTVL.

This clonotype was detected a few times. V usage is TRBV4-2 and J usage is TRBJ2-5; the match to TRBD2 covers 14 bases. The length of the CDR3 is 18 residues. V shed 4 bases, J shed 5 bases, and the junction held 12 bases outside the gene matches. Germline V gene data show CDR1 as LGHNA and CDR2 as YNFKEQ. CDR3 DNA sequence: TGTGCCAGCAGCCCGCTGGGGACTAGCGGGAGATTGGGGGAGACCCAGTACTTC. Translated, it gives CASSPLGTSGRLGETQYF.

The J gene is TRBJ2-3, the V gene TRBV5-1; 9 bases match TRBD1. The CDR3 has 15 amino acids. The J segment lost 5 bases and the V segment lost 1 base, leaving 5 bases of the junction unmatched. CDR1 is SGHRS and CDR2 is YFSETQ in the germline V gene. The CDR3 sequence: CASSLNLDRGDTQYF. CDR3 nucleotide sequence: TGCGCCAGCAGCTTGAACTTGGACAGGGGAGATACGCAGTATTTT. Full variable domain (outside the CDR3, taken from reference TRBV5-1 and TRBJ2-3): KAGVTQTPRYLIKTRGQQVTLSCSPISGHRSVSWYQQTPGQGLQFLFEYFSETQRNKGNFPGRFSGRQFSNSRSEMNVSTLELGDSALYLCASSLNLDRGDTQYFGPGTRLTVL.

This clonotype occurred many times. The chain uses TRBV7-2 and TRBJ2-5; no reliable D call. The CDR3 consists of 14 residues. From germline, CDR1 is SGHTA and CDR2 FQGNSA. V was trimmed by 3 bases and J by 3 bases, leaving 11 bases between them. CDR3: CASSFRTREETQYF. The CDR3 DNA reads as TGTGCCAGCAGCTTTAGAACCCGAGAAGAGACCCAGTACTTC.

This clonotype occurred many times. The chain carries TRBV9 and TRBJ2-7; D unclear. The germline CDR1 and CDR2 sequences are SGDLS and YYNGEE. The CDR3 extends over 13 amino acids. V lost 0 bases and J lost 4, with 8 bases in between. The CDR3 DNA reads TGTGCCAGCAGCGTAGGTGTAGGATACGAGCAGTACTTC. Residues: CASSVGVGYEQYF.

This clonotype occurred once. The rearrangement links TRBV19 to TRBJ1-5; TRBD1 might be the D (6 bases). This CDR3 region has 15 residues. Germline V gene sequence: CDR1 LNHDA, CDR2 SQIVND (reference sequence). V lost 4 bases, J lost 0 bases, and 10 bases lay in between. In DNA form, the CDR3 reads TGTGCCAGTAGTAGCGACAGGTCTAGCAATCAGCCCCAGCATTTT. Its translation: CASSSDRSSNQPQHF.

In its sample, this clonotype was seen a few times. J is TRBJ2-3 and V is TRBV28; D not resolved. CDR3 size: 13 residues. Germline V gene lookup returns CDR1 MDHEN and CDR2 SYDVKM. V was pared by 4 bases and J by 0 bases, with 5 bases between. The CDR3 protein is CASSSWSTDTQYF. Written as DNA, the CDR3 is TGTGCCAGCAGTTCCTGGAGCACAGATACGCAGTATTTT.

This clonotype was found a few times. This chain uses TRBV3-1 with TRBJ2-5; a weak D match, TRBD2 (6 bases). The CDR3 runs to 20 residues. In germline, CDR1 is LGHDT, CDR2 YNNKEL (reference sequence). The V end was cut by 1 base, the J end by 2 bases, with 26 bases between. The CDR3 region is CASSQVRSAGGAREQETQYF. Here the CDR3 DNA reads TGTGCCAGCAGCCAAGTTCGGAGTGCAGGAGGGGCCAGGGAACAAGAGACCCAGTACTTC.

J is TRBJ2-7 and V is TRBV6-5; maybe TRBD1 (6 bases). Trimming took 2 bases from V and 2 from J, leaving 10 bases between them. The germline gives CDR1 MNHEY, CDR2 SVGAGI. This CDR3 is built from 14 residues. CDR3 residues: CASSYQGRTYEQYF. In nucleotides, the CDR3 is TGTGCCAGCAGTTACCAGGGGCGAACCTACGAGCAGTACTTC.

The chain joins TRBV7-2 to TRBJ2-7; TRBD2 aligns across 7 bases. V lost 4 bases to trimming and J lost 3 bases; unmatched junction nucleotides: 9. Looked up from germline, CDR1 is SGHTA and CDR2 is FQGNSA. CDR3 length: 15 residues. The chain's CDR3 is CASSYSTAGVYEQYF. The CDR3 nucleotides are TGTGCCAGCAGCTACTCAACGGCGGGGGTCTACGAGCAGTACTTC.

V gene TRBV4-3 combines with J gene TRBJ2-7, with D hard to call. V was pared by 3 bases and J by 4 bases, with 16 bases between. Germline lookup yields CDR1 LGHNA and CDR2 YSLEER. This CDR3 has 15 residues. Here the CDR3 reads CASSQYTGPRYEQYF. The DNA for the CDR3 is TGCGCCAGCAGCCAGTATACCGGGCCTAGGTACGAGCAGTACTTC.

This clonotype was seen only a few times. V is TRBV12-3 or TRBV12-4 and J is TRBJ1-1; 9 nucleotides match TRBD1. The CDR3 is made up of 16 amino acids. Unmatched junction bases numbered 10, after V lost 6 bases and J lost 2 bases. The CDR3 region is CASSPRQGVGNTEAFF. CDR3 in DNA: TGTGCCAGCAGCCCTCGACAGGGGGTGGGCAACACTGAAGCTTTCTTT.

The chain uses TRBV5-5 and TRBJ2-1; TRBD2 aligns across 13 bases. The CDR3 is 17 residues long. Germline CDR1 and CDR2: SGHKS and YYEKEE (reference sequence). J was trimmed by 3 bases and V by 6 bases; bases with no gene match: 9. CDR3 loop: CASNPGLAGTYYNEQFF. The DNA for the CDR3 is TGTGCCAGCAACCCGGGACTAGCGGGAACATACTACAATGAGCAGTTCTTC.

The chain combines TRBV4-3 with TRBJ1-3; D unclear. The V gene lost 1 base and the J gene lost 0 bases, with 13 bases spanning the gap. This CDR3 region has 17 residues. Germline CDR1 reads LGHNA; CDR2 reads YSLEER. Here the CDR3 reads CASSQGRGLLSGNTIYF. CDR3 coding DNA: TGCGCCAGCAGCCAAGGTCGCGGATTACTCTCTGGAAACACCATATATTTT.

This clonotype was seen a few times. The CDR3 protein is CSAHGDRGTDTQYF. The CDR3 DNA reads TGCAGTGCGCATGGGGACAGGGGAACAGATACGCAGTATTTT. The V gene is TRBV20-1, the J gene TRBJ2-3; 10 bases align to TRBD1. Trimming took 6 bases from V and 3 from J; bases not matched to a gene: 6. The CDR3 is 14 amino acids. Germline V gene sequence: CDR1 DFQATT, CDR2 SNEGSKA (reference sequence).

The table lists this clonotype with many counts. The J gene is TRBJ2-2, the V gene TRBV13; TRBD2 matches 7 bases. There are 14 residues in the CDR3. Trimming took 6 bases from V and 3 from J; bases not matched to a gene: 4. In germline, CDR1 is PRHDT, CDR2 FYEKMQ (reference sequence). CDR3 nucleotides: TGTGCCAGCAGGGCGGGGGTCTACACCGGGGAGCTGTTTTTT. Its protein product is CASRAGVYTGELFF.

The chain employs TRBV5-1 and TRBJ1-2; D is unresolved. V shed 0 bases and J shed 11 bases, with 11 bases lying between them. This CDR3 is built from 12 residues. Germline values: CDR1 SGHRS, CDR2 YFSETQ. The CDR3 bases are TGCGCCAGCAGCTTGGATGAGTTTGGATACACCTTC. Protein product: CASSLDEFGYTF.

This clonotype was detected a few times. The CDR3 sequence is CAISERGDKGYGYTF. The CDR3 nucleotides are TGTGCCATCAGTGAACGAGGGGATAAGGGCTATGGCTACACCTTC. This chain uses TRBV10-3 with TRBJ1-2; D is perhaps TRBD1 (5 bases). The CDR3 is 15 amino acids. Germline V CDR1 and CDR2: ENHRY, SYGVKD. The germline V and J ends were trimmed by 3 bases and 4 bases, with 15 bases remaining between them.